This T cell receptor beta chain comes out of a study of CD8 T cells in ankylosing spondylitis. Study-wide results and caveats: Ankylosing spondylitis blood seemed to carry a telltale TCR beta motif made of eight highly homologous variants. Clones tied to disease were said to be significantly enriched in matched ankylosing spondylitis synovial fluid.

MiXCR, applied by TCRdb to the 5' RACE reads, yields one record per CDR3 protein. Here the sample spans about 500,000 distinct CDR3 sequences, about 12% being singletons. This clonotype was detected ten times or more. Its specificity is unknown. The V gene end was trimmed by 3 bases and the J gene end by 12 bases; junction bases not matched to a gene: 8. There are 13 residues in the CDR3. The genes are TRBV12-3 or TRBV12-4 and TRBJ2-7, with 10 bases lining up with TRBD1. This clonotype was sampled from a male donor with ankylosing spondylitis. Sequenced input: blood, either unsorted or a sorted T cell fraction (not recorded which). The CDR3 region is CASSFGDRDRGYF. The CDR3 coding sequence is TGTGCCAGCAGTTTTGGCGACCGGGACAGGGGGTACTTC.